Listed below are T cell receptor beta chains from one sample, sequenced in a study of patients and donors after allogeneic stem cell transplantation. TCRdb reanalysed the RT-PCR reads using MiXCR and keeps one entry per CDR3 protein. Seen here are about 110,000 distinct CDR3 sequences, 35% to 45% observed once, and the top ten hold more than 25%. Sequenced: blood, either unsorted or a sorted T cell fraction (not recorded which). The source of these receptors is a human donor who was either an allogeneic HSCT recipient or a stem cell or donor lymphocyte infusion donor (not recorded which). It is not recorded whose cells these are; they may come from a transplant donor. Both conserved end residues are trimmed from each CDR3. The order of the fields is D gene, CDR3 length, J gene, V gene, CDR3 protein. A D gene is named only where the DNA matches it firmly.

NA	13	TRBJ1-6	TRBV10-3	AISERDIMKSPLH
NA	14	TRBJ2-2	TRBV7-2	ASSLVYTKNTGELF
NA	13	TRBJ1-1	TRBV28	ASSPRHGRDTEAF
NA	12	TRBJ1-6	TRBV7-9	ASSFAVDNSPLH
NA	13	TRBJ2-4	TRBV12-3/TRBV12-4	ASSLSGVAKNIQY
NA	9	TRBJ1-2	TRBV24-1	ATSDVSGYT
NA	12	TRBJ2-1	TRBV20-1	SARAGSSYNEQF
NA	11	TRBJ1-1	TRBV20-1	SASTDTNTEAF
TRBD1	13	TRBJ1-5	TRBV20-1	SATKAGQVDQPQH
NA	9	TRBJ2-7	TRBV12-3/TRBV12-4	ASSLGGEQY
NA	11	TRBJ1-2	TRBV6-5	ASSPRDTYGYT
TRBD1	12	TRBJ2-1	TRBV5-4	ASSQPGQYNEQF
TRBD2	14	TRBJ2-5	TRBV7-8	ASSLGLAVYQETQY
NA	12	TRBJ1-5	TRBV24-1	ATSDLSEVQPQH
NA	10	TRBJ1-1	TRBV20-1	SARDPNTEAF
NA	12	TRBJ2-7	TRBV20-1	TNHREWLESEQY
TRBD2	12	TRBJ2-7	TRBV3-1	ASSRAGDYYEQY
NA	11	TRBJ1-2	TRBV7-9	ASSLALYYGYT
NA	13	TRBJ2-5	TRBV7-6	ASSSGTPYQETQY
NA	13	TRBJ2-1	TRBV12-3/TRBV12-4	ASSLARSGNNEQF
TRBD2	13	TRBJ2-7	TRBV5-6	ASRHYSGEPYEQY
NA	11	TRBJ2-3	TRBV11-2	ASSYRLRDTQY
TRBD1	12	TRBJ2-7	TRBV20-1	SGNRGRATYEQY
TRBD1	12	TRBJ1-5	TRBV12-3/TRBV12-4	ASSWDRRRQPQH
NA	11	TRBJ2-3	TRBV10-3	AISAARTDTQY
TRBD1	13	TRBJ2-1	TRBV2	ASSEDRGNYNEQF
TRBD1	9	TRBJ1-1	TRBV28	ASRRTGEAF
NA	14	TRBJ1-4	TRBV4-2	ASSQDLVEGGEKLF
NA	12	TRBJ2-7	TRBV5-1	ASSLEGRLYEQY
NA	13	TRBJ1-4	TRBV24-1	ATSDALDGNEKLF
NA	12	TRBJ2-2	TRBV12-3/TRBV12-4	ASSLGGRTGELF
TRBD1	14	TRBJ1-2	TRBV9	ASSVLPGQGAYGYT
TRBD1	14	TRBJ1-2	TRBV28	ASSFPAAGGLFRYT
TRBD1	12	TRBJ2-7	TRBV5-5	ASSSTGKSYEQY
NA	10	TRBJ1-3	TRBV29-1	SVQSSGNTIY
NA	8	TRBJ1-1	TRBV20-1	SARKVEAF
NA	11	TRBJ2-1	TRBV20-1	SARRDAYNEQF
TRBD1	14	TRBJ1-4	TRBV7-8	ASSHQQGATNEKLF